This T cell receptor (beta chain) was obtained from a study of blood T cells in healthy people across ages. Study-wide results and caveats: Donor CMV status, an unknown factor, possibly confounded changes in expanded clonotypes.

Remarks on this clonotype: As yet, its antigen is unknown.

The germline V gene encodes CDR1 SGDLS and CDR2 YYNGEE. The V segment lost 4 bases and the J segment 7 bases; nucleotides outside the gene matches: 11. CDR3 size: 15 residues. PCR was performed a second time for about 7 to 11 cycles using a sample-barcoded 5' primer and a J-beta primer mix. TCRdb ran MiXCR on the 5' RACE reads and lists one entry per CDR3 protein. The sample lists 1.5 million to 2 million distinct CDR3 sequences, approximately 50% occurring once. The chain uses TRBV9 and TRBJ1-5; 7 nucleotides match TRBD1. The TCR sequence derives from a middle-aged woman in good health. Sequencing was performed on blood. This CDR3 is CASSLRGGKEQPQHF. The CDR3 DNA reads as TGTGCCAGCAGCCTCAGGGGGGGGAAGGAGCAGCCCCAGCATTTT.